These 27 T cell receptor beta chains were all obtained from the same sample, sequenced in a study of T cells in Graves' hyperthyroidism and ophthalmopathy. RNA transcripts were the template for amplifying TCR beta CDR3 regions. An initial round of RT-PCR targeting the TCR CDR3 relied on the HTBI primer set. TCRdb passed the multiplex PCR reads through MiXCR, listing each CDR3 protein once. The repertoire includes 300,000 to 400,000 distinct CDR3 sequences, 21% of them detected once, and around 50% sits in the top ten. Sequencing input: blood. The receptors here all came from a woman aged 50 to 60 with Graves' hyperthyroidism.

This clonotype has ten or more counts. This chain connects TRBV7-9 to TRBJ2-3; weak D call: TRBD1 (6 bases). V dropped 6 bases and J dropped 2 bases, with 15 bases sitting between them. The CDR3 runs 15 residues. The germline V gene encodes CDR1 SEHNR and CDR2 FQNEAQ (reference sequence). This chain's CDR3 is CASRTSGAPTDTQYF. CDR3 nucleotides: TGTGCCAGCAGAACCTCAGGGGCCCCCACAGATACGCAGTATTTT.

Only a few counts were recorded for this clonotype. The chain couples TRBV7-6 to TRBJ1-6; no reliable D call. Trimming left V 5 bases short and J 8 bases short, with 22 bases between. Looked up from germline, CDR1 is SGHVS and CDR2 is FNYEAQ. The CDR3 totals 17 residues. This chain's CDR3 is CASSRGRVGVNHSPLHF. DNA for the CDR3: TGTGCCAGCAGCAGAGGGCGGGTCGGAGTGAATCATTCACCCCTCCACTTT.

This clonotype was detected many times. The chain employs TRBV30 and TRBJ1-5; no firm D call. Per germline, CDR1 GTSNPN and CDR2 SVGIG (reference sequence). V was pared by 2 bases and J by 7 bases, with 18 bases between. The CDR3 runs 15 residues. The CDR3 loop is CAWSLPGLSVQPQHF. Written as DNA, the CDR3 is TGTGCCTGGAGTCTGCCGGGCCTCAGCGTCCAGCCCCAGCATTTT.

This clonotype has at least ten counts. This rearrangement joins TRBV12-3 or TRBV12-4 to TRBJ1-5; tentatively, D is TRBD1 (5 bases). The length of the CDR3 is 13 residues. The ends were cut back, 3 bases at V and 4 bases at J, with 7 bases in the middle. In nucleotides, the CDR3 is TGTGCCAGCAGTTTTCAGGGAAATCAGCCCCAGCATTTT. Protein sequence: CASSFQGNQPQHF.

In this sample, this clonotype turned up many times. J is TRBJ2-7 and V is TRBV7-2, with TRBD2 matching 12 bases. Germline values: CDR1 SGHTA, CDR2 FQGNSA. V lost 3 bases, J lost 5 bases, and 8 bases stayed unmatched. The CDR3 has 16 amino acids. The CDR3 is CASSLPGLAGTDEQYF. The CDR3 bases are TGTGCCAGCAGCTTGCCCGGACTAGCGGGAACAGACGAGCAGTACTTC. Supplemented by reference TRBV7-2 and TRBJ2-7, the full variable domain reads GAGVSQSPSNKVTEKGKDVELRCDPISGHTALYWYRQSLGQGLEFLIYFQGNSAPDKSGLPSDRFSAERTGGSVSTLTIQRTQQEDSAVYLCASSLPGLAGTDEQYFGPGTRLTVT.

V usage is TRBV2 and J usage is TRBJ2-6; D gene unclear. The V gene lost 8 bases and the J gene lost 0 bases, with 17 bases spanning the gap. Germline V CDR1 and CDR2: SNHLY, FYNNEI. The CDR3 is made up of 17 amino acids. CDR3 loop: CASLRVSSFSGANVLTF. CDR3 nucleotides: TGTGCCAGCTTACGGGTCTCAAGTTTCTCTGGGGCCAACGTCCTGACTTTC.

The chain uses TRBV7-9 and TRBJ1-3; 7 positions match TRBD1. The trim removed 7 bases at V and 4 bases at J, leaving 10 bases unmatched. The CDR3 is 15 amino acids. Germline CDR1 SEHNR, CDR2 FQNEAQ (reference sequence). The CDR3 DNA reads as TGTGCCAGCATCCCTCGGCAGGGGGGAGGAAACACCATATATTTT. It yields the protein CASIPRQGGGNTIYF.

The DNA of the CDR3 is TGTGCCAGCAGTCAATTGGGGACTAGCGGGAATGCGAACACCGGGGAGCTGTTTTTT. This gives the protein CASSQLGTSGNANTGELFF. The gene calls are TRBV3-1 and TRBJ2-2; 13 nucleotides agree with TRBD2. This CDR3 is 19 amino acids long. The junction had 10 bases not matched to a gene; V was cut back by 6 bases and J by 0 bases. Germline V gene sequence: CDR1 LGHDT, CDR2 YNNKEL (reference sequence).

The J gene is TRBJ1-2, the V gene TRBV7-3; TRBD1 might be the D (6 bases). This CDR3 has 15 amino acids. V dropped 2 bases and J dropped 6 bases, with 16 bases sitting between them. From germline, CDR1 is SGHTA and CDR2 FQGTGA. The CDR3 region is CASSLSGGQVDGYTF. The CDR3 DNA reads TGTGCCAGCAGCTTATCTGGGGGGCAGGTCGATGGCTACACCTTC.

The chain combines TRBV6-1 with TRBJ2-7; 15 positions match TRBD2. Germline assignment: CDR1 MNHNS and CDR2 SASEGT. There are 16 residues in the CDR3. J lost 3 bases, V lost 6 bases, and 6 bases had no gene match. CDR3 amino acids: CASRRGTSGGRYEQYF. The CDR3 bases are TGTGCCAGCAGAAGGGGGACTAGCGGGGGGCGCTACGAGCAGTACTTC.

The rearrangement links TRBV27 to TRBJ2-2; D uncertain. The germline V gene encodes CDR1 MNHEY and CDR2 SMNVEV (reference sequence). Trimming pared 6 bases from V and 2 bases from J, leaving 16 bases between. This CDR3 comprises 16 residues. CDR3: CASRLLVTQNTGELFF. The CDR3 nucleotides are TGTGCCAGCAGACTATTGGTAACCCAAAACACCGGGGAGCTGTTTTTT.

This clonotype has ten or more counts. This chain uses TRBV5-1 with TRBJ1-2; possible D gene TRBD1, 5 bases. From germline, CDR1 is SGHRS and CDR2 YFSETQ. V was pared by 0 bases and J by 7 bases, with 10 bases between. This CDR3 has 13 amino acids. The CDR3 is CASSLDGAAGYTF. CDR3 bases: TGCGCCAGCAGCTTGGACGGGGCGGCTGGCTACACCTTC.

The CDR3 sequence: CASSGWGTKSNEQFF. Written as DNA, the CDR3 is TGTGCCAGCAGTGGTTGGGGGACGAAAAGCAATGAGCAGTTCTTC. The V call is TRBV27, the J call TRBJ2-1; tentatively, D is TRBD1 or TRBD2 (5 bases each). Germline CDR1 MNHEY, CDR2 SMNVEV (reference sequence). The CDR3 is 15 residues long. Trimming removed 5 bases from V and 6 bases from J, with 17 bases in between.

This clonotype was counted at least ten times. The chain joins TRBV20-1 to TRBJ1-1; a weak D match, TRBD1 (5 bases). This CDR3 spans 13 amino acids. Germline lookup yields CDR1 DFQATT and CDR2 SNEGSKA (reference sequence). Trimming removed 6 bases from V and 2 bases from J, with 13 bases in between. Here the CDR3 reads CSAWGTDNTEAFF. The CDR3 DNA sequence: TGCAGTGCGTGGGGGACGGATAACACTGAAGCTTTCTTT.

This clonotype was recorded many times. The V call is TRBV7-2, the J call TRBJ2-5; perhaps TRBD2 as D (5 bases). The CDR3 is made up of 17 amino acids. The V gene's germline CDR1 is SGHTA and CDR2 FQGNSA. Deletions cut 1 base from V and 4 bases from J, with 19 bases between. The CDR3 loop reads CASSLGVLRAEVETQYF. The CDR3 nucleotides are TGTGCCAGCAGCTTAGGAGTTCTGCGGGCTGAGGTAGAGACCCAGTACTTC. The whole variable domain, remainder taken from reference TRBV7-2 and TRBJ2-5, is GAGVSQSPSNKVTEKGKDVELRCDPISGHTALYWYRQSLGQGLEFLIYFQGNSAPDKSGLPSDRFSAERTGGSVSTLTIQRTQQEDSAVYLCASSLGVLRAEVETQYFGPGTRLLVL.

This clonotype has a count of ten or more. The CDR3 region has the DNA TGTGCCAGCAATAGGGACCTCTCGTACGAGCAGTACTTC. Amino acids: CASNRDLSYEQYF. The chain is built from TRBV6-1 and TRBJ2-7; D is tentatively TRBD1 or TRBD2 (5 bases each). The ends were cut back, 7 bases at V and 4 bases at J, with 14 bases in the middle. Germline loops: CDR1 MNHNS, CDR2 SASEGT. CDR3 length: 13 residues.

This clonotype was seen ten or more times. The gene calls are TRBV11-3 and TRBJ2-1, with 9 bases that match TRBD2. The trim removed 6 bases at V and 9 bases at J, leaving 9 bases unmatched. Germline V gene lookup returns CDR1 SGHNT and CDR2 YENEEA. The CDR3 is 14 residues long. The CDR3 spells CASSHLGLAPEQFF. The CDR3 region has the DNA TGTGCCAGCAGTCATTTAGGACTAGCGCCTGAGCAGTTCTTC.

This clonotype was seen at least ten times. The J gene is TRBJ2-7, the V gene TRBV12-3 or TRBV12-4; D is possibly TRBD1 (5 bases). The V gene lost 5 bases and the J gene lost 0 bases, with 26 bases spanning the gap. The length of the CDR3 is 19 residues. This CDR3 is CASSPSGLSSVEFSYEQYF. The CDR3, as DNA: TGTGCCAGCAGTCCCTCAGGGCTTTCGAGCGTCGAATTCTCCTACGAGCAGTACTTC.

This clonotype was counted many times. The chain is built from TRBV2 and TRBJ2-1; D is undetermined. Trimming took off 6 bases at V and 0 bases at J, with 6 bases between the two ends. The CDR3 is made up of 13 amino acids. Germline V CDR1 and CDR2: SNHLY, FYNNEI. CDR3 in amino acids: CASRGTSYNEQFF. The CDR3 DNA is TGTGCCAGCAGGGGCACCTCCTACAATGAGCAGTTCTTC.

The chain carries TRBV7-9 and TRBJ2-1; no definite D call. The V end was cut by 2 bases, the J end by 9 bases, with 14 bases between. The germline V gene has CDR1 SEHNR and CDR2 FQNEAQ (reference sequence). The CDR3 spans 14 residues. CDR3: CASSLLLQHSEQFF. In DNA form, the CDR3 reads TGTGCCAGCAGCTTATTACTTCAGCACAGTGAGCAGTTCTTC.

This clonotype was found a few times. One junction end disagrees with the germline gene, perhaps due to a read error. The rearrangement joins TRBV6-1 to TRBJ2-5; perhaps TRBD2 as D (5 bases). CDR1 is MNHNS and CDR2 is SASEGT in the germline V gene. This CDR3 region has 13 residues. CDR3 sequence (DNA): TGTGCCAGCACAATAGCGCCCCAACAGACCCAGTACTTC. This encodes CASTIAPQQTQYF.

For this clonotype: Given a much more abundant clone one base away, this may be a read error. CDR3 sequence (DNA): TGTGCCAGCATAGCCGGGACTAGCGGGAGACGGGGTGAGCAGTTCTTC. Its protein is CASIAGTSGRRGEQFF. The rearrangement joins TRBV6-1 to TRBJ2-1, with TRBD2 identical over 14 bases. The CDR3 length is 16 residues. Trimming took 7 bases from V and 9 from J; bases not matched to a gene: 11. Germline CDR1 MNHNS, CDR2 SASEGT.

The chain uses TRBV6-1 and TRBJ1-2, with 9 bases aligning to TRBD1. The CDR3 spans 15 residues. J was trimmed by 2 bases and V by 8 bases; bases with no gene match: 9. Looked up from germline, CDR1 is MNHNS and CDR2 is SASEGT. The CDR3 reads CASWGLGTGNYGYTF. The CDR3 DNA reads as TGTGCCAGCTGGGGGCTGGGGACAGGGAACTATGGCTACACCTTC.

This rearrangement joins TRBV5-1 to TRBJ2-2; a possible D gene is TRBD2 (5 bases). V was trimmed by 4 bases and J by 6 bases, leaving 10 bases between them. Germline CDR1 is SGHRS and CDR2 is YFSETQ. This CDR3 is 13 amino acids long. This CDR3 is CASSTPGSGELFF. In DNA form, the CDR3 reads TGCGCCAGCAGCACCCCGGGATCCGGGGAGCTGTTTTTT.

The chain recombines TRBV5-6 with TRBJ1-2; D is unclear. The CDR3 is 15 residues long. Germline V gene sequence: CDR1 SGHDT, CDR2 YYEEEE. V lost 4 bases, J lost 3 bases, and 16 bases lay in between. The CDR3 spells CASSRGRASDYGYTF. The CDR3 nucleotides read TGTGCCAGCAGCCGTGGCCGGGCCAGCGACTATGGCTACACCTTC.

This clonotype was seen many times. The rearrangement uses TRBV6-1 and TRBJ2-7, with 9 bases fitting TRBD2. After removal of 10 bases from V and 4 bases from J, the junction contained 14 bases not matched to a gene. This CDR3 is built from 15 residues. Germline CDR1 is MNHNS and CDR2 is SASEGT. The CDR3, as DNA: TGTGCCACCCGACTCGCGGCGGGAGGGTTTTACGAGCAGTACTTC. Translation: CATRLAAGGFYEQYF.

This clonotype was detected ten times or more. The chain is built from TRBV28 and TRBJ1-6; possibly TRBD1 for D (6 bases). V lost 5 bases and J 10 bases, leaving 18 bases between the germline ends. Germline loops: CDR1 MDHEN, CDR2 SYDVKM. There are 15 residues in the CDR3. The CDR3 nucleotides are TGTGCCAGCAGTCCCATATGGGGGGCGCGGTCACCCCTCCACTTT. The encoded protein is CASSPIWGARSPLHF.